This T cell receptor (beta chain) was identified in a study of shared clonotypes between healthy human individuals. About the study: The plates for each donor numbered three CD4 naive, three CD4 memory, two CD8 naive and one CD8 memory. The study's findings and limits: Several donors held 5% to 5.5% of naive CD4 clonotypes in common. Generally, naive subsets came out with larger estimated richness than memory subsets. Though the depth was large, rarefaction showed that sorted-subset sequencing was incomplete.

Measured with immunoSEQ multiplex PCR; TCRdb has only the in-frame clones, and not every one. The data contain 2 million to 2.5 million clones, about 92% of them singletons. CD45RO-negative, CCR7-selected cells formed the naive CD8 fraction, which excluded terminally differentiated effector memory CD45RA+ cells. V gave up 3 bases and J gave up 8 bases, with 11 bases separating them. The germline gives CDR1 MGHRA, CDR2 YSYEKL. There are 13 residues in the CDR3. To note about this clone: Its target is unknown.

The chain is built from TRBV4-1 and TRBJ2-4; no reliable D call. The receptor comes from a man aged 18 to 29 in good health. Some clones in this sample may be carry-over from other donors' samples. The specimen was naive CD8+ T cells from PBMCs. This CDR3 is CASSQDRKHIQYF. Here the CDR3 DNA reads TGCGCCAGCAGCCAGGATAGGAAGCACATTCAGTACTTC.